The source of this T cell receptor (beta chain) is a study of T cell responses to AZD1222 COVID-19 vaccine (dated by TCRdb to the early 2020s). Broadly, across the study: TCR sequencing covered roughly 230 trial participants: 207 given two doses of AZD1222 and approximately 26 given two doses of MenACWY control vaccine. Trial participants were enrolled by age into subgroups of 18-55, 56-69 and 70-plus years, and about 150, 27 and 61 TCR-sequenced participants, respectively, were included in these subgroups. Study-wide conclusions, independent of this receptor: Spike-specific TCR breadth and depth rose significantly after two AZD1222 doses compared with day 0 and with MenACWY recipients. The 56-69-year group was small, and its depth increase did not reach significance, likely because of low power. Only six AZD1222 recipients were SARS-CoV-2 seropositive at baseline, limiting conclusions about previously exposed vaccinees. Because no samples from the day 14 peak response were available, repertoires could be characterized only after the peak T cell response. CD4 TCRs associated with the vaccine covered the entire spike protein, and the dominant responses were in regions 160-218 and 743-854. Participants were mostly white British, with more females than males. The authors suggested clonal diversity may have been underestimated. Reportedly, almost half of the unique spike-specific TCRs recognized epitopes lying outside the regions that are mutated in the B.1.351 and B.1.1.7 variants.

The time point label on this specimen signifies: about 28 days (+/-7) after the second vaccine dose. AZD1222 recipients with second doses at about 4 weeks or about 12 weeks were pooled, because spike-specific TCR depth and breadth did not differ between schedules. Samples from vaccinated people were obtained from the UK trials COV001 and COV002, which included a single-blind randomized controlled phase 2/3 trial of AZD1222 (ChAdOx1 nCoV-19) in healthy adults. For TCRbeta chain sequencing, PBMC samples were collected from trial participants at day 0 and at day 28 after the second dose. This clone was recorded once. What antigen it recognizes has not been identified. The record has no base qualities; no much larger clone is one base away. The CDR3 regions of human TCRbeta chains were subjected to immunosequencing. Turning to the authors' computational methods: TCRs in the repertoires were matched against a reference library of SARS-CoV-2-specific TCRs that had been generated with the MIRA antigen-specificity platform. Breadth was defined as the fraction of unique TCRs that were SARS-CoV-2-associated, and depth was defined as the fraction of total T cells that were SARS-CoV-2-associated. Using the MIRA data, each spike-specific TCR was assigned both to the spike region to which the TCR was reactive and to a CD4 or CD8 class. Log10-transformed breadth and depth values were compared by one-way ANOVA with Sidak's multiple comparisons tests. In its TCRdb copy, this immuneACCESS table keeps in-frame sequences only and misses some clones. Where compared with another copy, unresolved V genes explain less than half of these, and the others have no known cause. The V and J calls and clone size come from that table; D and trimming were worked out from the DNA. Present in this sample are 110,000 to 150,000 clones, roughly 93% of which were seen just once. The top ten hold 1.5% to 2.5% of the sample.

The receptor was isolated from an adult who received the AZD1222 COVID-19 vaccine. The material was peripheral blood, obtained 28 days after the second AZD1222 dose.

The CDR3 has the sequence CASMGGHSNTEAFF. The DNA sequence is given as TGTGCCAGCATGGGGGGGCACTCGAACACTGAAGCTTTCTTT. The sequence joins TRBV7-9 to TRBJ1-1, and possibly TRBD1, on 6 matching bases. Its CDR3 holds 14 amino acids, cysteine through phenylalanine. The sequence is cut down to CDR3 DNA, 42 bases in frame from base 1. The junction shows trimming of 7 bases on V and 1 base on J, plus 13 bases between the germline ends. Taken from the germline V gene (reference sequence), the CDR1 and CDR2 loops are SEHNR and FQNEAQ.